This T cell receptor beta chain was captured by sequencing in a study of blood T cell repertoires in COVID-19 (dated by TCRdb to the early 2020s). Concerning the study at large: The collaborator samples originated in the United States, Italy and Spain and spanned the acute and convalescent phases of COVID-19. HLA class I and class II types, where available, came from metadata supplied by the sample provider rather than from assay-based typing. Sample metadata almost always included a de-identified subject ID, COVID-19 status, age in years and sex. A freely available public database, intended as a resource for researchers studying the immune response to SARS-CoV-2, is where the repertoires were released. The prospective study material was composed of cDNA or gDNA derived from T cells, B-cell-depleted T cells, or PBMCs. Deeply sampled blood TCRbeta repertoires from subjects exposed to, actively infected with, or recovered from COVID-19 were included in the dataset. Samples came from the ongoing ImmuneRACE study (first 160 participants) plus 1,254 subjects from 6 global collaborators. General conclusions and limits of the study: The amount of clinical and demographic metadata varied by source and participant and was provided uncurated.

CDR1 and CDR2 are drawn from the germline V gene: SGHRS, YFSETQ. The CDR3 numbers 17 residues from cysteine through phenylalanine. Solely the CDR3 DNA is kept, with 51 bases framed from the first base. V loses 4 bases at its end and J loses 6 bases; junction bases beyond the gene matches: 8. In the case of this clone: No antigen is known for it. No base quality information exists; no much larger clone differs at one position.

Each collaborating institution followed its own protocols to collect whole blood in K2EDTA tubes. For TCRbeta analysis, collaborator samples were shipped as frozen whole blood, as isolated PBMCs, or as DNA extracted from either sample type. The immunoSEQ Assay, a bias-controlled multiplex PCR, was used to amplify TCRbeta CDR3 regions from genomic DNA. The paper's processing steps were these. Within the assay, amplification of reference gene primers was used to estimate how many nucleated cells each sample contained. Sequence reads were collapsed and filtered to measure the absolute abundance of every unique TCRbeta CDR3 rearrangement. For each sample, productive Simpson clonality was calculated as the square root of Simpson's diversity index across productive rearrangements. This immuneACCESS table, as held by TCRdb, lists in-frame sequences with V and J called but not all clones. Of the missing ones, under half trace to an unresolved V gene in checked studies; the others have no known cause. The DNA was the basis for D and trimming; V, J and clone size are from that table. Within this sample are roughly 63,000 clones, with 85% to 90% of them counted one time only. Together, the top ten hold roughly 2.7% of the sample.

The sequence links TRBV5-1 to TRBJ2-2; a stretch of 14 junction bases matches TRBD2. The material sequenced was peripheral blood. This sequence was found in a man in his fifties with acute or convalescent COVID-19. The DNA reads as follows: TGCGCCAGCAGCAACGGACTAGCGGGAGGACTCGCCGGGGAGCTGTTTTTT. Translated, this gives CASSNGLAGGLAGELFF.